The 18 T cell receptor beta chains presented below share a single source sample, sequenced in a study of blood T cells in healthy people across ages. The use of a sample-barcoded 5' primer and a J-beta primer mix characterized a second PCR of about 6 to 12 cycles. MiXCR, applied by TCRdb to the 5' RACE reads, yields one record per CDR3 protein. The table lists around 1.5 million distinct CDR3 sequences, 42% of them singletons. The material sequenced was blood. The source of these receptors is a woman aged 18-30 years in good health.

The gene calls are TRBV28 and TRBJ1-2; a weak D match, TRBD1 (6 bases). The CDR3 has 14 amino acids. Germline CDR1 and CDR2: MDHEN and SYDVKM. The V and J ends lost 2 bases and 7 bases respectively, with 14 bases between them. The CDR3 spells CASSLGQGLPGYTF. CDR3 nucleotides: TGTGCCAGCAGTTTAGGCCAGGGGCTCCCTGGCTACACCTTC.

V gene TRBV20-1 combines with J gene TRBJ2-3; possible D gene TRBD2, 7 bases. The CDR3 spans 14 residues. Looked up from germline, CDR1 is DFQATT and CDR2 is SNEGSKA (reference sequence). Deletions cut 5 bases from V and 3 bases from J, with 15 bases between. The CDR3 coding sequence is TGCAGTGCTCCGGCGGGGGCCTTGACAGATACGCAGTATTTT. The encoded protein is CSAPAGALTDTQYF.

This clonotype was picked up many times. This chain uses TRBV4-1 with TRBJ2-5; 7 nucleotides agree with TRBD2. V trimming: 0 bases; J trimming: 5 bases; junction bases outside the gene matches: 3. This CDR3 comprises 14 residues. Looked up from germline, CDR1 is MGHRA and CDR2 is YSYEKL. CDR3 region: CASSQDGLEETQYF. CDR3 bases: TGCGCCAGCAGCCAAGATGGACTAGAGGAGACCCAGTACTTC.

The chain combines TRBV4-1 with TRBJ1-6; D not resolved. Trimming removed 0 bases at V and 11 bases at J, with 11 bases between. In germline, CDR1 is MGHRA, CDR2 YSYEKL. This CDR3 spans 14 amino acids. The CDR3 here is CASSQDTTIAPLHF. The CDR3 DNA is TGCGCCAGCAGCCAAGATACCACCATTGCACCCCTCCACTTT.

For this clonotype: At one end the junction does not follow the germline gene, possibly because of a read error. The genes are TRBV11-2 and TRBJ1-1; possibly TRBD1 for D (5 bases). Germline assignment: CDR1 SGHAT and CDR2 FQNNGV. CDR3 length equals 13 residues. This CDR3 reads CASRGSWNTVAFF. DNA of the CDR3: TGTGCCAGCCGGGGGAGTTGGAACACTGTAGCTTTCTTT.

V usage is TRBV5-1 and J usage is TRBJ2-1; D perhaps matches TRBD1 (6 bases). V lost 0 bases to trimming and J lost 0 bases, with 10 bases between them. Per germline, CDR1 SGHRS and CDR2 YFSETQ. This CDR3 contains 16 residues. The CDR3 nucleotides are TGCGCCAGCAGCTTGGGACAGGCCGCCTCCTACAATGAGCAGTTCTTC. Translating gives CASSLGQAASYNEQFF.

The chain couples TRBV20-1 to TRBJ2-3; D not certain. The CDR3 sequence is 12 residues long. Germline V gene sequence: CDR1 DFQATT, CDR2 SNEGSKA (reference sequence). Trimming took off 6 bases at V and 0 bases at J, with 7 bases between the two ends. The CDR3 reads CSALQSTDTQYF. The CDR3 nucleotides are TGCAGTGCGCTTCAGAGCACAGATACGCAGTATTTT.

Ten or more counts support this clonotype. CDR3 sequence: CSVEQGPETQYF. CDR3 sequence (DNA): TGCAGCGTTGAGCAGGGACCGGAGACCCAGTACTTC. The J gene is TRBJ2-5, the V gene TRBV29-1; either TRBD1 or TRBD2 may supply D (5 bases each). Germline values: CDR1 SQVTM, CDR2 ANQGSEA. The CDR3 extends over 12 amino acids. The V and J ends lost 3 bases and 5 bases respectively, with 10 bases between them.

This clonotype was seen more than once but under ten times. V is TRBV12-5 and J is TRBJ1-2, with 10 nucleotides matching TRBD1. The CDR3 totals 14 residues. The junction had 5 bases not matched to a gene; V was cut back by 7 bases and J by 3 bases. Germline assignment: CDR1 LGHNT and CDR2 FRNRAP. CDR3 bases: TGTGCTAGTGCCCTGACAGGGGGCGACTATGGCTACACCTTC. Translated, it gives CASALTGGDYGYTF.

This clonotype was seen a handful of times. CDR3 nucleotides: TGCAGTGCTAGGGTACTAGGTCTAGCGGGAGTCGGTAATGAGCAGTTCTTC. It encodes CSARVLGLAGVGNEQFF. The chain links TRBV20-1 to TRBJ2-1; 10 positions agree with TRBD2. The trim removed 3 bases at V and 7 bases at J, leaving 15 bases unmatched. The CDR3 sequence is 17 residues long. Germline V gene lookup returns CDR1 DFQATT and CDR2 SNEGSKA (reference sequence).

On this clonotype itself: Germline and junction disagree at one end, which may indicate a read error. This chain joins TRBV6-6 and TRBJ2-5; D gene ambiguous. The CDR3 runs to 15 residues. Germline loops: CDR1 MNHNY, CDR2 SVGAGI (reference sequence). The CDR3 region is CAGSYPTTIPETQYF. Here the CDR3 DNA reads TGTGCCGGCAGTTATCCTACCACGATCCCAGAGACCCAGTACTTC.

The J gene is TRBJ1-4, the V gene TRBV6-5, with D hard to call. Between the trimmed V and J ends, which lost 7 bases and 8 bases, there was a span of 17 bases. This CDR3 has 14 residues. Per germline, CDR1 MNHEY and CDR2 SVGAGI. CDR3 protein: CASTPTRQEEKLFF. CDR3 coding DNA: TGTGCCAGCACCCCTACCCGGCAGGAGGAAAAACTGTTTTTT.

The rearrangement joins TRBV9 to TRBJ1-2; unclear D gene. V was clipped by 0 bases and J by 2 bases, with 11 bases between them. This CDR3 is 15 amino acids long. Germline CDR1 reads SGDLS; CDR2 reads YYNGEE. The CDR3 is CASSVAPAPNYGYTF. The CDR3 nucleotides read TGTGCCAGCAGCGTAGCTCCGGCACCAAACTATGGCTACACCTTC.

The rearrangement uses TRBV20-1 and TRBJ1-2; D is uncertain. Germline V gene sequence: CDR1 DFQATT, CDR2 SNEGSKA (reference sequence). This CDR3 spans 14 amino acids. Trimming removed 0 bases at V and 3 bases at J, with 11 bases between. The CDR3 region has the DNA TGCAGTGCTAGAGAAGTGGGCACCGACTATGGCTACACCTTC. Encoded protein: CSAREVGTDYGYTF.

The sample holds a few counts of this clonotype. The chain couples TRBV7-9 to TRBJ1-5; D unclear. The germline V and J ends were trimmed by 3 bases and 4 bases, with 7 bases remaining between them. Germline V gives CDR1 SEHNR, CDR2 FQNEAQ (reference sequence). The CDR3 contains 13 residues. CDR3 in DNA: TGTGCCAGCAGCTTCCACCCTAATCAGCCCCAGCATTTT. Translated, it gives CASSFHPNQPQHF. Looking up the rest from reference TRBV7-9 and TRBJ1-5 gives the full variable domain: DTGVSQNPRHKITKRGQNVTFRCDPISEHNRLYWYRQTLGQGPEFLTYFQNEAQLEKSRLLSDRFSAERPKGSFSTLEIQRTEQGDSAMYLCASSFHPNQPQHFGDGTRLSIL.

The chain carries TRBV12-3 or TRBV12-4 and TRBJ1-2; possibly TRBD1 for D (6 bases). V lost 2 bases, J lost 4 bases, and 20 bases lay in between. This CDR3 region has 17 residues. The CDR3 loop is CASSLPGAGGGGYGYTF. DNA of the CDR3: TGTGCCAGCAGTTTACCAGGGGCTGGCGGCGGCGGCTATGGCTACACCTTC.

The chain combines TRBV6-5 with TRBJ2-1, with D possibly matching TRBD1 (8 bases). Germline V gene data show CDR1 as MNHEY and CDR2 as SVGAGI. Trimming took 4 bases from V and 2 from J, leaving 15 bases between them. CDR3 length equals 16 residues. CDR3 bases: TGTGCCAGCAGTTCCACACAGGGGGGGGCCTACAATGAGCAGTTCTTC. This codes for CASSSTQGGAYNEQFF.

Points on this clonotype: Mismatch with germline at one junction end may stem from a read error. The chain has TRBV14 and TRBJ1-2; 7 nucleotides match TRBD1. There are 13 residues in the CDR3. Germline CDR1 is SGHDN and CDR2 is FVKESK. The CDR3 DNA is TGTGCCAGCAACCAAACAGGGGTCTATGGCTACACCTTC. It encodes CASNQTGVYGYTF. Full variable domain (remainder filled in from reference TRBV14 and TRBJ1-2): EAGVTQFPSHSVIEKGQTVTLRCDPISGHDNLYWYRRVMGKEIKFLLHFVKESKQDESGMPNNRFLAERTGGTYSTLKVQPAELEDSGVYFCASNQTGVYGYTFGSGTRLTVV.